This is a list of T cell receptor beta chains from one sample in a study of shared clonotypes between healthy human individuals. Method: immunoSEQ multiplex PCR; TCRdb's copy keeps in-frame clones and lacks some. Of around 1.1 million clones in the sample, approximately 75% were seen once. The specimen was memory CD4+ T cells from PBMCs. Receptor source: a young man in good health. Some clones in this sample may be carry-over from other donors' samples. Each CDR3 is given with its conserved first and last residue. Fields, in order: D gene, V gene, J gene, CDR3 length, clone size, CDR3 DNA, CDR3 protein. The D gene is left open where the match is weak. Expanded clones get a size class; other rows say once, few or many, or leave the size out.

d_call: -; v_call: TRBV20-1; j_call: TRBJ2-4; cdr3_length: 10; clone_size: -; cdr3_nt: TGCAGCACGGCCAAAAACATTCAGTACTTC; cdr3_aa: CSTAKNIQYF
d_call: -; v_call: TRBV5-1; j_call: TRBJ2-2; cdr3_length: 13; clone_size: -; cdr3_nt: TGCGCCAGCAGCCTGCCGAACACCGGGGAGCTGTTTTTT; cdr3_aa: CASSLPNTGELFF
d_call: -; v_call: TRBV13; j_call: TRBJ1-1; cdr3_length: 12; clone_size: -; cdr3_nt: TGTGCCAGCAGCTCGGGGCCAACCGGAGCTTTCTTT; cdr3_aa: CASSSGPTGAFF
d_call: -; v_call: TRBV6-4; j_call: TRBJ2-1; cdr3_length: 15; clone_size: -; cdr3_nt: TGTGCCAGCAGTGACGGGCAGCCCGGTAAGAATGAGCAGTTCTTC; cdr3_aa: CASSDGQPGKNEQFF
d_call: -; v_call: TRBV10-3; j_call: TRBJ1-2; cdr3_length: 14; clone_size: -; cdr3_nt: TGTGCCATCAGGGAGGGATGGCCAAACTATGGCTACACCTTC; cdr3_aa: CAIREGWPNYGYTF
d_call: -; v_call: TRBV11-2; j_call: TRBJ1-4; cdr3_length: 15; clone_size: -; cdr3_nt: TGTGCCAGCAGCTTAGACTGGGCGTCGAATGAAAAACTGTTTTTT; cdr3_aa: CASSLDWASNEKLFF
d_call: -; v_call: TRBV2; j_call: TRBJ2-1; cdr3_length: 12; clone_size: -; cdr3_nt: TGTGCCAGCAGGCTAGCGAGGAATGAGCAGTTCTTC; cdr3_aa: CASRLARNEQFF
d_call: TRBD1; v_call: TRBV5-1; j_call: TRBJ1-4; cdr3_length: 14; clone_size: -; cdr3_nt: TGCGCCAGCAGCACGGGACAGTTGGGTGAAAAACTGTTTTTT; cdr3_aa: CASSTGQLGEKLFF
d_call: -; v_call: TRBV6-1; j_call: TRBJ2-3; cdr3_length: 16; clone_size: -; cdr3_nt: TGTGCCAGCAGTGCCCGAGGGGGAGGGAGCACAGATACGCAGTATTTT; cdr3_aa: CASSARGGGSTDTQYF
d_call: -; v_call: TRBV15; j_call: TRBJ2-2; cdr3_length: 14; clone_size: -; cdr3_nt: TGTGCCACCAGCAGAGACCCGGCCGCCGGGGAGCTGTTTTTT; cdr3_aa: CATSRDPAAGELFF
d_call: TRBD2; v_call: TRBV27; j_call: TRBJ2-7; cdr3_length: 19; clone_size: -; cdr3_nt: TGTGCCAGCAGTCCCAGTTGGGGACTAGCGGTCAAATCAAGCCACGAGCAGTACTTC; cdr3_aa: CASSPSWGLAVKSSHEQYF
d_call: TRBD2; v_call: TRBV12-5; j_call: TRBJ2-2; cdr3_length: 18; clone_size: -; cdr3_nt: TGTGCTAGTGGCCTCGGGACTAGCGGGAGTTTGATGGCCGGGGAGCTGTTTTTT; cdr3_aa: CASGLGTSGSLMAGELFF
d_call: -; v_call: TRBV7-2; j_call: TRBJ1-5; cdr3_length: 15; clone_size: -; cdr3_nt: TGTGCCAGCAGCTCCTCTGGAGGGTTGGGTCAGCCCCAGCATTTT; cdr3_aa: CASSSSGGLGQPQHF
d_call: -; v_call: TRBV7-2; j_call: TRBJ2-3; cdr3_length: 15; clone_size: -; cdr3_nt: TGTGCCAGCAGCTTATCCCCCTTGGTTCTAGATACGCAGTATTTT; cdr3_aa: CASSLSPLVLDTQYF
d_call: -; v_call: TRBV28; j_call: TRBJ2-1; cdr3_length: 14; clone_size: -; cdr3_nt: TGTGCCAGCAGAAGAGAGGGGCTCGGCAATGAGCAGTTCTTC; cdr3_aa: CASRREGLGNEQFF
d_call: -; v_call: TRBV28; j_call: TRBJ2-7; cdr3_length: 16; clone_size: once; cdr3_nt: TGTGCCAGCAGTTCACCCGGGACCCCGATCTTTTACGAGCAGTACTTC; cdr3_aa: CASSSPGTPIFYEQYF
d_call: -; v_call: TRBV5-6; j_call: TRBJ1-1; cdr3_length: 19; clone_size: -; cdr3_nt: TGTGCCAGCAGCTTTGGCCCCTCGGGGCGGAGCAAAGCGGGGGGTGAAGCTTTCTTT; cdr3_aa: CASSFGPSGRSKAGGEAFF
d_call: -; v_call: TRBV27; j_call: TRBJ2-1; cdr3_length: 15; clone_size: -; cdr3_nt: TGTGCCAGCAGTTTAACGGGACACCCTCTGTATGAGCAGTTCTTC; cdr3_aa: CASSLTGHPLYEQFF
d_call: TRBD1; v_call: TRBV5-1; j_call: TRBJ1-2; cdr3_length: 16; clone_size: -; cdr3_nt: TGCGCCAGCAGCTCAACCGGGACAGGGGGCGCCTATGGCTACACCTTC; cdr3_aa: CASSSTGTGGAYGYTF
d_call: -; v_call: TRBV6-1; j_call: TRBJ2-7; cdr3_length: 12; clone_size: -; cdr3_nt: TGTGCCAGCAGGGGGGACCCCTACGAGCAGTACTTC; cdr3_aa: CASRGDPYEQYF
d_call: -; v_call: TRBV11-2; j_call: TRBJ2-1; cdr3_length: 14; clone_size: -; cdr3_nt: TGTGCCAGCAGCCCGATAATGGGGGTTAATGAGCAGTTCTTC; cdr3_aa: CASSPIMGVNEQFF
d_call: -; v_call: TRBV22-1; j_call: TRBJ1-2; cdr3_length: 16; clone_size: -; cdr3_nt: TGTCCTGGGAGAGGGGATCAAGCGAGAAAGACCTATGGCTACACCTTC; cdr3_aa: CPGRGDQARKTYGYTF
d_call: -; v_call: TRBV7-9; j_call: TRBJ2-1; cdr3_length: 13; clone_size: -; cdr3_nt: TGTGCCAGCAGCCAGACTGTTGGGAATGAGCAGTTCTTC; cdr3_aa: CASSQTVGNEQFF
d_call: -; v_call: TRBV27; j_call: TRBJ2-7; cdr3_length: 16; clone_size: -; cdr3_nt: TGTGCCAGCAGTTTCACCGGGGCAGGGAAGGGCTACGAGCAGTACTTC; cdr3_aa: CASSFTGAGKGYEQYF
d_call: -; v_call: TRBV2; j_call: TRBJ2-5; cdr3_length: 14; clone_size: -; cdr3_nt: TGTGCCAGCGCGGGGTCGGCCCGGGGAGAGACCCAGTACTTC; cdr3_aa: CASAGSARGETQYF
d_call: -; v_call: TRBV28; j_call: TRBJ1-2; cdr3_length: 15; clone_size: -; cdr3_nt: TGTGCCAGCACCCCCCCGGGGCAGGTCTCCTATGGCTACACCTTC; cdr3_aa: CASTPPGQVSYGYTF
d_call: TRBD1; v_call: TRBV7-9; j_call: TRBJ1-1; cdr3_length: 12; clone_size: -; cdr3_nt: TGTGCCAGCAGCAACAGGGGCACTGAAGCTTTCTTT; cdr3_aa: CASSNRGTEAFF
d_call: -; v_call: TRBV5-1; j_call: TRBJ2-2; cdr3_length: 15; clone_size: -; cdr3_nt: TGCGCCAGCAGCTTGGACAGGGCCAACACCGGGGAGCTGTTTTTT; cdr3_aa: CASSLDRANTGELFF
d_call: -; v_call: TRBV7-9; j_call: TRBJ1-3; cdr3_length: 12; clone_size: -; cdr3_nt: TGTGCCAGTACCTTGTCTGAAAACACCATATATTTT; cdr3_aa: CASTLSENTIYF
d_call: TRBD2; v_call: TRBV29-1; j_call: TRBJ2-1; cdr3_length: 15; clone_size: -; cdr3_nt: TGCAGCGTCGACCGAGCGGGAGGGCCGGCTAATGAGCAGTTCTTC; cdr3_aa: CSVDRAGGPANEQFF
d_call: -; v_call: TRBV15; j_call: TRBJ2-1; cdr3_length: 15; clone_size: few; cdr3_nt: TGTGCCACCAGCAGAGATTCTTCTAGCGCCAATGAGCAGTTCTTC; cdr3_aa: CATSRDSSSANEQFF
d_call: TRBD2; v_call: TRBV7-2; j_call: TRBJ2-1; cdr3_length: 15; clone_size: once; cdr3_nt: TGTGCCAGCAGCTTAGCGTCTAGCGGGGTTAATGAGCAGTTCTTC; cdr3_aa: CASSLASSGVNEQFF
d_call: -; v_call: TRBV6-5; j_call: TRBJ1-4; cdr3_length: 14; clone_size: -; cdr3_nt: TGTGCCAGCAGTTCCCAGGCATTTAATGAAAAACTGTTTTTT; cdr3_aa: CASSSQAFNEKLFF
d_call: TRBD2; v_call: TRBV6-5; j_call: TRBJ2-1; cdr3_length: 11; clone_size: -; cdr3_nt: TGTGCCAGCAGTGCCGGGACTAGCTGGTTCTTC; cdr3_aa: CASSAGTSWFF
d_call: TRBD1; v_call: TRBV27; j_call: TRBJ2-7; cdr3_length: 14; clone_size: -; cdr3_nt: TGTGCCAGCAGTTTATGGGACAGGGCCCACGAGCAGTACTTC; cdr3_aa: CASSLWDRAHEQYF
d_call: -; v_call: TRBV9; j_call: TRBJ2-7; cdr3_length: 14; clone_size: -; cdr3_nt: TGTGCCAGCAGCCGCGACGGAGGGCCCTACGAGCAGTACTTC; cdr3_aa: CASSRDGGPYEQYF
d_call: -; v_call: TRBV4-1; j_call: TRBJ1-2; cdr3_length: 15; clone_size: -; cdr3_nt: TGCGCCAGCAGCCAGGGACCTTCCTCTAACTATGGCTACACCTTC; cdr3_aa: CASSQGPSSNYGYTF
d_call: -; v_call: TRBV5-1; j_call: TRBJ2-7; cdr3_length: 17; clone_size: -; cdr3_nt: TGCGCCAGCAGCTACGGGACTCTTAGTATAGGGTCCTACGAGCAGTACTTC; cdr3_aa: CASSYGTLSIGSYEQYF
d_call: -; v_call: TRBV30; j_call: TRBJ2-1; cdr3_length: 11; clone_size: -; cdr3_nt: TGTGCCTGGAGAAGGGAGGATGAGCAGTTCTTC; cdr3_aa: CAWRREDEQFF
d_call: TRBD2; v_call: TRBV28; j_call: TRBJ2-1; cdr3_length: 14; clone_size: -; cdr3_nt: TGTGCCAGTTTTTCTAGCGGGAGCTACAATGAGCAGTTCTTC; cdr3_aa: CASFSSGSYNEQFF
d_call: -; v_call: TRBV6-1; j_call: TRBJ1-2; cdr3_length: 13; clone_size: -; cdr3_nt: TGTGCCAGCAGTGAAGGCTTGAACTATGGCTACACCTTC; cdr3_aa: CASSEGLNYGYTF
d_call: -; v_call: TRBV5-4; j_call: TRBJ2-3; cdr3_length: 16; clone_size: -; cdr3_nt: TGTGCCAGCAGCTCGCGGAAACAGGGAGTCACAGATACGCAGTATTTT; cdr3_aa: CASSSRKQGVTDTQYF